The subject of this entry is one TCR beta chain. Which antigen it targets is not known. The input lacks base qualities; no much larger clone sits a single base away. These data belong to a study of cytomegalovirus exposure and HLA in healthy donors (dated by TCRdb to between 2016 and 2019). General notes on the study: An earlier analysis of some 600 of the donors reported 276 Gb of sequence data and around 120 million unique TCR beta sequences obtained from approximately 180 million T cells. To decide whether each TCR beta V gene segment behaved as functional or pseudogenic, an earlier analysis of approximately 600 of the donors relied on high-throughput TCR beta sequencing. The study combined high-throughput TCR immunosequencing, statistical association of individual TCRs with disease status, and machine learning to predict cytomegalovirus infection status. Typing coverage differed by locus: A, B, C, DRB1 and DQB1 were typed in roughly 629-640 donors, DQA1 in 522, DPA1 in some 600, and DPB1 in 450 to 490. A later analysis re-analyzed previously published TCR beta repertoires from approximately 700 donors and added high-resolution HLA genotyping to study TCR occurrence patterns. Among 300 to 500 genotyped donors of the cohort, an average of around 240,000 unique TCR beta nucleotide sequences was sequenced per donor, of which 15% to 20% were non-productive. The study used immunosequencing to profile the T cell repertoires of 666 subjects and linked those repertoires to cytomegalovirus serostatus. Around 320 gigabases of sequencing data and some 85 million unique TCR sequences were included in an early release covering under 650 HLA-typed donors. All discovery cohort repertoires had been generated on a single sequencing platform. The study aimed to test whether signatures of past pathogen exposure could be identified by cataloging public T cell receptors. Alongside the repertoire data, information on donor age, sex, ethnicity and CMV serostatus was compiled. In the later analysis, no new phenotypic data were used to find candidate immune exposures; instead, reliance was placed on TCR beta sequences and their occurrence across donors. In addition to the first cohort of 650 to 750 subjects, a separate validation cohort of approximately 120 different subjects was used. A later genetic analysis took genome-wide SNP genotypes for about 65% of the 666 donors and used that subset as a discovery cohort. HLA typing included class I and class II loci at four-digit resolution. A handful of DR-DQ haplotypes were handled as single units for association and clustering because linkage in the cohort was strong. The genetic ancestry cluster associated with self-reported Caucasian donors included around 76% of the roughly 400 genotyped donors. What the work shows at the level of the full study, not this receptor alone: The only immune exposure information available for the cohort was CMV serostatus. Roughly uniform sequencing depth across donors was assumed in presence/absence analyses, although this assumption may not hold. Most TCR sequences were seen in very few donors, while some public TCRs were found in many individuals. A later genetic analysis associated a missense DCLRE1C variant with V-gene and J-gene trimming of TCR beta chains, and an independent cohort replicated the association. Because HLA typing was unavailable for some donors at each locus, only the typed subset was used in association tests. The earlier analysis of fewer than 750 of the donors excluded 15 to 20 rarely observed V segments, including chromosome 9 orphons, because counts were too low. Some IMGT-functional V segments, including TRBV6-2 and TRBV6-3, could not be told apart with the 87-base-pair reads, so those segments were excluded. A cluster of highly shared sequence variants was judged likely to be a technical artifact of the sequencing pipeline. In a later analysis, HLA-associated TCR beta chains were found to be more clonally expanded and to have lower generation probabilities than equally common non-associated chains. A later analysis associated 15,000 to 20,000 TCR beta sequences with specific HLA alleles at a false discovery rate of 0.05. In vitro tests confirmed that a few of the cytomegalovirus-associated TCR beta chains recognize cytomegalovirus antigens. A further reported finding was that TCR beta sequences accurately predicted the HLA-A and HLA-B alleles for most subjects in the first cohort. Strong co-occurrence of HLA alleles, especially DR and DQ, made assigning TCR associations to individual alleles difficult. The study listed 150 to 200 TCR beta chains as associated with cytomegalovirus. Compared with the approximately 700-donor mean, donors in an Asian-associated ancestry cluster had fewer N-insertions in productive TCRs, according to a later genetic analysis. Most CMV-associated TCR beta chains appeared to be HLA-restricted in a later analysis, and the HLA associations seemed to be driven largely by CMV exposure. Several of the top co-occurrence clusters appeared to be linked to parvovirus B19, influenza, CMV and Epstein-Barr virus, according to a later analysis. According to the authors, the approach could potentially be generalized to other disease states and immunological phenotypes. The classifier was reported to diagnose cytomegalovirus status with high specificity and sensitivity in both the original cohort and the validation cohort. According to a later analysis, TCR association rates differed among HLA loci, with DRB1 alleles showing the most associated TCRs and HLA-C alleles showing the fewest. In an earlier analysis of several hundred of the donors, most TCR beta V segments were observed in productive rearrangements about 87% or about 30% of the time, broadly matching IMGT annotations. Correlated functional status among segregating V segments might be attributable to linkage disequilibrium, but an unknown experimental factor could not be ruled out. The cohort was sequenced for TCR beta chains only, and without alpha or paired-chain data the features that could be detected were limited.

Receptor libraries were prepared by the immunoSEQ multiplex PCR assay. For the multiplex PCR, a mixture combining 60 forward primers for TCR Vbeta segments and 13 reverse primers for TCR Jbeta segments was used. A multiplex PCR assay on genomic DNA amplified the CDR3 region of rearranged TCR beta genes. On the Illumina HiSeq System, the amplified TCR beta libraries were sequenced as 87-base-pair reads. As for the original processing: A later analysis counted 75 million to 100 million unique TCR beta chains across the 640 or so repertoires, and 10 million to 11 million of these chains were shared by at least two donors. A nearest-neighbor algorithm error-corrected the raw reads and collapsed the reads into unique sequences, merging closely related sequences to remove PCR and sequencing errors. V, D and J gene segments were assigned by aligning CDR3 sequences to IMGT reference sequences. Each retained sequence needed at least a six-nucleotide match to both a V gene segment and a J gene segment. A rearrangement counted as productive if the CDR3 had no stop codons and remained in frame with V and J, and every other rearrangement counted as non-productive. CDR3 was defined according to IMGT convention as the region running from the second conserved V-encoded cysteine to the conserved J-encoded phenylalanine. The earlier analysis of about 530 of the donors excluded any sequence lacking an unambiguous match to a single V gene segment. In an earlier analysis of about 590 of the donors, a V segment was called functional when productive rearrangements were above 56.7%, and segregating when the standard deviation between donors exceeded 5%. A statistical classification framework was built to diagnose cytomegalovirus status from the catalog of TCR beta chain sequences. V and J gene assignment, in a later analysis, came from comparing TCR nucleotide sequences with IMGT/GENE-DB human TR gene sequences. In a later analysis, CDR3 sequences and most-parsimonious VDJ recombination scenarios were assigned using the TCRdist pipeline. In a later analysis, each TCR beta chain was defined by its CDR3 amino acid sequence together with its V-gene family, and reads without a unique V-gene family were excluded. As a way to deal with suspected cross-contamination and a sequencing artifact, a later analysis dropped approximately 590 nucleotide sequences that were highly shared and had low generation probability. In a later analysis, a clonal expansion index for each public chain was calculated from normalized within-repertoire ranks of inferred template counts. A later analysis computed generation probabilities with a VDJ recombination model fitted to out-of-frame rearrangements, and checked the results against IGoR. Hypergeometric tests were used in a later analysis to score TCR-TCR, TCR-HLA and TCR-CMV co-occurrence, with a repertoire-size bias correction applied to the TCR pairs. In a later analysis, false discovery rates were estimated by permuting HLA or CMV assignments 20 times. In a later analysis, co-occurring TCRs were grouped with DBSCAN, and TCRdist sequence similarity was added when clustering was performed within HLA-allele-positive subsets. For co-occurrence clustering, repertoires with fewer than 30,000 or more than 120,000 public chains were excluded, along with roughly five repertoires with anomalous nucleotide sharing. The table was pulled from immuneACCESS by TCRdb, which kept in-frame rearrangements only. Such tables lose some clones; where checked, under half of the loss comes from unresolved V genes, and the rest has no known cause. V, J and clone size derive from that table, while D and trimming were established from the DNA sequence. This sample holds 150,000 to 200,000 clones; about 72% were observed only once. The ten largest clones add up to 2% to 2.5% of the sample.

V sheds 5 bases and J sheds 7 bases, leaving 11 bases between their ends. CDR1 and CDR2, looked up from the germline V gene (reference sequence), are MNHNY and SVGAGI. Taken from cysteine to phenylalanine, the CDR3 has 12 residues. CDR3 DNA is the only sequence kept; it has 36 bases, read in frame from the first base. The cohort comprised around 700 healthy bone marrow donors. Cohort members were all nominally healthy when sampled, although unrecorded immune exposures were likely present. Of the 710 or so cohort members, approximately 300 had a positive CMV serostatus and about 400 had a negative one, while no CMV serostatus was recorded for the donor. A peripheral blood sample was provided by each donor, and peripheral blood mononuclear cells were used for TCR beta sequencing. The Qiagen DNeasy Blood Extraction Kit was used to extract genomic DNA from the blood cell samples.

This receptor was identified in a human donor in good health. The specimen sequenced was PBMCs. This sequence uses TRBV6-6 and TRBJ2-5; the D region possibly corresponds to TRBD2 (5 bases align). The DNA reads as follows: TGTGCCAGCAGTACGGACTTCGGGACCCAGTACTTC. It translates to CASSTDFGTQYF.